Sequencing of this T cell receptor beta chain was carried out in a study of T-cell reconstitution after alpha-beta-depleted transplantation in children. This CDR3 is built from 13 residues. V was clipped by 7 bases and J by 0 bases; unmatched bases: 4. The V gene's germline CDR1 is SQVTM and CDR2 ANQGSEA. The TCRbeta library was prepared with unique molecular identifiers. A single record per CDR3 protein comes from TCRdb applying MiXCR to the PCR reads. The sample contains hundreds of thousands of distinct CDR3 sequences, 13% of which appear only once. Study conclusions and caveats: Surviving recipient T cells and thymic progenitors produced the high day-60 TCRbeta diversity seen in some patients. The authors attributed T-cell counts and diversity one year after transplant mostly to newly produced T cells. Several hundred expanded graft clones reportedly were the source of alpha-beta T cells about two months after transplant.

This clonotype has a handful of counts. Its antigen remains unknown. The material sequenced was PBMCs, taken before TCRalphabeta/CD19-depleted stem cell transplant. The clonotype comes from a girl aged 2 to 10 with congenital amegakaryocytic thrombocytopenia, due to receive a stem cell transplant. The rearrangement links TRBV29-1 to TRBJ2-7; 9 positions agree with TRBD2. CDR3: CSARLAVSYEQYF. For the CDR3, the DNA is TGCAGCGCCCGACTAGCGGTCTCCTACGAGCAGTACTTC.